Shown below are 11 T cell receptor beta chains from a single sample sequenced in a study of T-cell reconstitution after alpha-beta-depleted transplantation in children. A library of TCRbeta sequences, prepared with unique molecular identifiers, was generated. TCRdb analysed the PCR reads with MiXCR anew, one entry per CDR3 protein. The sample has approximately 170,000 distinct CDR3 sequences; 8.5% to 14% are singletons. The specimen was PBMCs, collected before TCRalphabeta/CD19-depleted stem cell transplant. These receptors all stem from a boy aged 2 to 10 with acute myeloid leukemia, due to receive a stem cell transplant.

This clonotype was seen ten or more times. V is TRBV5-1 and J is TRBJ2-7; maybe TRBD2 (5 bases). With 0 bases removed from V and 1 base from J, the gap between germline ends came to 11 bases. The germline V gene encodes CDR1 SGHRS and CDR2 YFSETQ. This CDR3 has 15 residues. This CDR3 is CASSLGRTGSYEQYF. The CDR3, as DNA: TGCGCCAGCAGCTTGGGCCGGACGGGATCCTACGAGCAGTACTTC.

The table lists this clonotype with many counts. DNA for the CDR3: TGTGCCAGCAGCCAAGAGAATTTGCGGCAGGTTTACGCTGATACGCAGTATTTT. Its protein is CASSQENLRQVYADTQYF. The chain is built from TRBV3-1 and TRBJ2-3; unclear D gene. The CDR3 runs to 18 residues. V shed 0 bases and J shed 6 bases, with 22 bases lying between them. Germline V gene sequence: CDR1 LGHDT, CDR2 YNNKEL (reference sequence).

This clonotype was recorded at least ten times. A much larger clone lies a single base off, so this may be a read error. This chain links TRBV4-2 with TRBJ2-3; D gene ambiguous. The CDR3 runs to 15 residues. Germline V CDR1 and CDR2: LGHNA, YNFKEQ. The CDR3: CASSQDSRFTDTHYF. The CDR3 nucleotides are TGTGCCAGCAGCCAAGATAGCAGGTTCACAGATACGCATTATTTT.

This clonotype occurred many times. The rearrangement joins TRBV29-1 to TRBJ2-5; D is undetermined. V gave up 1 base and J gave up 0 bases, with 15 bases separating them. Germline V gives CDR1 SQVTM, CDR2 ANQGSEA. The CDR3 extends over 16 amino acids. This CDR3 reads CSVEGAAGRYQETQYF. CDR3 DNA sequence: TGCAGCGTTGAAGGGGCGGCAGGACGATACCAAGAGACCCAGTACTTC.

The chain carries TRBV20-1 and TRBJ2-6; D perhaps matches TRBD1 (5 bases). CDR3 length equals 14 residues. Trimming shortened V by 8 bases and J by 1 base, and 12 bases separated the two germline ends. CDR1 is DFQATT and CDR2 is SNEGSKA in the germline V gene (reference sequence). DNA of the CDR3: TGCAGTACCCTGAGACAGTCTGGGGCCAACGTCCTGACTTTC. It codes for CSTLRQSGANVLTF.

The table lists this clonotype with many counts. V gene TRBV12-3 or TRBV12-4 combines with J gene TRBJ2-1; D remains unclear. The CDR3 totals 11 residues. V gave up 2 bases and J gave up 9 bases, with 5 bases separating them. This chain's CDR3 is CASSLYSEQFF. The CDR3 nucleotides read TGTGCCAGCAGTTTATATAGTGAGCAGTTCTTC.

Ten or more counts support this clonotype. The chain couples TRBV5-1 to TRBJ2-2, with 9 bases aligning to TRBD1. Germline V gives CDR1 SGHRS, CDR2 YFSETQ. V gave up 3 bases and J gave up 4 bases; unmatched junction bases: 16. The CDR3 consists of 19 residues. The CDR3 is CASSSHGQGSRRSTGELFF. CDR3 bases: TGCGCCAGCAGCTCGCATGGACAGGGGTCCCGACGGTCCACCGGGGAGCTGTTTTTT.

The chain combines TRBV11-2 with TRBJ2-2; TRBD1 is a possible D gene (5 bases). The V gene lost 2 bases and the J gene lost 6 bases, with 16 bases spanning the gap. The CDR3 contains 16 residues. Germline V CDR1 and CDR2: SGHAT, FQNNGV. CDR3 sequence (DNA): TGTGCCAGCAGCTTAAAGCCTCAGGGCAGCGCCGGGGAGCTGTTTTTT. Amino acids: CASSLKPQGSAGELFF.

This clonotype was found many times. The chain couples TRBV4-1 to TRBJ2-6; D is unresolved. CDR1 MGHRA and CDR2 YSYEKL come from the germline V gene. The CDR3 consists of 16 residues. Between the trimmed V and J ends, which lost 2 bases and 1 base, there was a span of 9 bases. The CDR3 region is CASSQWVRSGANVLTF. As DNA, the CDR3 is TGCGCCAGCAGCCAATGGGTTCGGTCTGGGGCCAACGTCCTGACTTTC.

In its sample, this clonotype was seen many times. The rearrangement joins TRBV20-1 to TRBJ1-1; D is undetermined. Looked up from germline, CDR1 is DFQATT and CDR2 is SNEGSKA (reference sequence). CDR3 length equals 12 residues. The V gene lost 3 bases and the J gene lost 4 bases, with 9 bases spanning the gap. CDR3 DNA: TGCAGTGCTAGTTCCGGGAGCACTGAAGCTTTCTTT. Translation: CSASSGSTEAFF.

This clonotype showed up many times. This chain links TRBV7-8 with TRBJ2-7, with D tentatively TRBD1 (6 bases). The CDR3 runs to 13 residues. Trimming removed 5 bases from V and 2 bases from J, with 10 bases in between. CDR1 and CDR2 (germline): SGHVS, FQNEAQ. This chain's CDR3 is CASSRTEAYEQYV. CDR3 coding DNA: TGTGCCAGCAGCCGGACAGAAGCCTACGAGCAGTACGTC.